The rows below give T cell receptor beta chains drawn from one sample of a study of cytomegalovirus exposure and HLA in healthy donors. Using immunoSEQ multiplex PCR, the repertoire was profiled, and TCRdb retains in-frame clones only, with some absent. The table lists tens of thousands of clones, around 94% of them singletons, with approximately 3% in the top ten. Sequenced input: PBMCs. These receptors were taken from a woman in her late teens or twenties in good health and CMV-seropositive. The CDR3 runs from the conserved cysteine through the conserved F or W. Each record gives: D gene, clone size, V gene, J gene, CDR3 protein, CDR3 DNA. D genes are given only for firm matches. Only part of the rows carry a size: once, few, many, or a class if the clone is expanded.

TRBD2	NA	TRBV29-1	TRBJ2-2	CSVDEQRGGELFF	TGCAGCGTTGACGAACAGCGGGGCGGGGAGCTGTTTTTT
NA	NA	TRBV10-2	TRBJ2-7	CASSESGGRNYEQYF	TGCGCCAGCAGTGAGTCAGGCGGTCGAAACTACGAGCAGTACTTC
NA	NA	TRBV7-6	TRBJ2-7	CASSPQGARYEQYF	TGTGCCAGCAGCCCCCAGGGTGCACGCTACGAGCAGTACTTC
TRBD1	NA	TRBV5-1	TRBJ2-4	CASSLGTDAKNIQYF	TGCGCCAGCAGCCTGGGGACAGATGCCAAAAACATTCAGTACTTC
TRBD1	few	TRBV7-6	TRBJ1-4	CASSSAGTGAEKLFF	TGTGCCAGCAGCTCCGCCGGGACAGGGGCCGAAAAACTGTTTTTT
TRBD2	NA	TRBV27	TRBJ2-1	CASSPTSGGGEQFF	TGTGCCAGCAGTCCGACTAGCGGGGGGGGTGAGCAGTTCTTC
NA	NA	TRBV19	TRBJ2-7	CASSPRTPSSGEQYF	TGTGCCAGTAGTCCCCGGACTCCCTCCAGTGGCGAGCAGTACTTC
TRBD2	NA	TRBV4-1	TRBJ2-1	CASSLILAGGPLNEQFF	TGCGCCAGCAGCCTAATACTAGCGGGAGGGCCATTAAATGAGCAGTTCTTC
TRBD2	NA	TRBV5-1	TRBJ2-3	CASSLVVAGASGGTDTQYF	TGCGCCAGCAGCTTGGTTGTAGCGGGAGCCTCAGGGGGCACAGATACGCAGTATTTT
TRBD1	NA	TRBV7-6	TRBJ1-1	CASSLRTGNTEAFF	TGTGCCAGCAGCCTCAGGACAGGGAACACTGAAGCTTTCTTT
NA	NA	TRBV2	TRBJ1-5	CASSGRGQPQHF	TGTGCCAGCAGTGGACGGGGTCAGCCCCAGCATTTT
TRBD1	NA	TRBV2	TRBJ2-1	CASSELLQGKNEQFF	TGTGCCAGCAGTGAACTATTACAGGGGAAGAATGAGCAGTTCTTC
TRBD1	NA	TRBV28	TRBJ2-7	CASSEGTGRYEQYF	TGTGCCAGCAGCGAAGGGACAGGGCGCTACGAGCAGTACTTC
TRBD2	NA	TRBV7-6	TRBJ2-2	CASSFGALAGGPNTGELFF	TGTGCCAGCAGCTTTGGGGCACTAGCGGGGGGCCCGAACACCGGGGAGCTGTTTTTT
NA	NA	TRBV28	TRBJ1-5	CASSPIRVDYNSNQPQHF	TGTGCCAGCAGTCCGATTAGGGTAGACTATAATAGCAATCAGCCCCAGCATTTT
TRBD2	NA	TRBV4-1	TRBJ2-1	CASSQELAENNEQFF	TGCGCCAGCAGCCAAGAACTAGCGGAGAACAATGAGCAGTTCTTC
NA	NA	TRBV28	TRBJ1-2	CASSPRTVPIPLGYTF	TGTGCCAGCAGTCCCCGGACAGTGCCGATCCCCCTTGGCTACACCTTC
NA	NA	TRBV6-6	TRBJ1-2	CASNAGRVLYGYTF	TGTGCCAGTAACGCCGGGCGGGTATTATATGGCTACACCTTC
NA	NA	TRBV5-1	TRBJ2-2	CASSLAPGSGLFF	TGCGCCAGCAGCTTGGCCCCCGGGTCCGGGCTGTTTTTT
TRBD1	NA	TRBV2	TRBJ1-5	CASSELGLLGGWGNQPQHF	TGTGCCAGCAGTGAATTGGGTTTACTAGGGGGCTGGGGCAATCAGCCCCAGCATTTT
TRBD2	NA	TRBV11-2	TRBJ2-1	CASSFKRGSSYNEQFF	TGTGCCAGCAGCTTTAAGCGGGGGAGCTCCTACAATGAGCAGTTCTTC
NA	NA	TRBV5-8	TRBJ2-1	CASSLGQPNNEQFF	TGTGCCAGCAGCTTGGGACAGCCGAACAATGAGCAGTTCTTC
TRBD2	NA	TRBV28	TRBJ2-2	CASSPGGTNGAGELFF	TGTGCCAGCAGTCCCGGGGGGACTAATGGGGCCGGGGAGCTGTTTTTT
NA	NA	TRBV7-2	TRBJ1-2	CASSLAGGTQLRVYGYTF	TGTGCCAGCAGCTTAGCGGGGGGAACACAACTTAGGGTCTATGGCTACACCTTC
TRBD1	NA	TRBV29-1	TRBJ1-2	CSVDWAGTEFNYGYTF	TGCAGCGTTGACTGGGCGGGGACAGAATTTAACTATGGCTACACCTTC
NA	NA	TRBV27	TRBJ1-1	CASSLSNGLGVRSGIEAFF	TGTGCCAGCAGTTTATCGAACGGTTTGGGTGTACGAAGCGGCATTGAAGCTTTCTTT
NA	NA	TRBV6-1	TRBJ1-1	CASRVADSQNTEAFF	TGTGCCAGCAGGGTTGCGGACAGCCAAAACACTGAAGCTTTCTTT
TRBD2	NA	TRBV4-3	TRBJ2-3	CASSQAPPGTSANTQYF	TGCGCCAGCAGCCAAGCCCCCCCCGGGACTAGCGCGAATACGCAGTATTTT
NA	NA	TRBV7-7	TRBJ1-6	CASRKGRQLNSPLHF	TGTGCTAGCAGAAAAGGAAGACAGCTTAATTCACCCCTCCACTTT
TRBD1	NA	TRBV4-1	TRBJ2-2	CASSQPYKRDRGNTGELFF	TGCGCCAGCAGCCAACCCTATAAGCGGGACAGGGGAAACACCGGGGAGCTGTTTTTT
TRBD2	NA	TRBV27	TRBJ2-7	CASRTSGSTDEQYF	TGTGCCAGCAGGACTAGCGGGAGTACGGACGAGCAGTACTTC
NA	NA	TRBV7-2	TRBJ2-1	CASSLLTGLNYNEQFF	TGTGCCAGCAGCCTGCTCACGGGACTGAACTACAATGAGCAGTTCTTC
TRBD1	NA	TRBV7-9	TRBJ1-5	CASSTGTVSNQPQHF	TGTGCCAGCAGCACCGGGACAGTAAGCAATCAGCCCCAGCATTTT
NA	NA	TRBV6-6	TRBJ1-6	CASSYHLDSSSPLHF	TGTGCCAGCAGTTACCATCTGGACAGTTCTTCACCCCTCCACTTT
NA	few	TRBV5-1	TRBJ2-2	CASSLRQAGTGELFF	TGCGCCAGCAGCTTAAGACAGGCAGGGACCGGGGAGCTGTTTTTT
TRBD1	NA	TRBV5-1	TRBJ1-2	CASSQGDGYYGYTF	TGCGCCAGCAGCCAGGGGGACGGATACTATGGCTACACCTTC
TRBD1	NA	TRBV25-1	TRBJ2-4	CASTPAGQGALAKNIQYF	TGTGCCAGCACCCCAGCGGGACAGGGGGCTTTGGCCAAAAACATTCAGTACTTC
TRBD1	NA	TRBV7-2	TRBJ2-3	CASSSSGQLSTDTQYF	TGTGCCAGCAGCTCATCGGGACAGCTTAGCACAGATACGCAGTATTTT
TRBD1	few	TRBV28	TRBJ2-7	CASIPRVRDRVVYEQYF	TGTGCCAGCATTCCTAGGGTCCGGGACAGGGTCGTGTACGAGCAGTACTTC
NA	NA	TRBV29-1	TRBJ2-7	CSVGGTGSEQYF	TGCAGCGTTGGGGGAACAGGCTCCGAGCAGTACTTC
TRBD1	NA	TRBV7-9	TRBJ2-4	CAGRDSVMDIQYF	TGTGCCGGACGGGACAGTGTAATGGACATTCAGTACTTC
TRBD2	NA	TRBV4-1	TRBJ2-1	CASSQYGGADRNEQFF	TGCGCCAGCAGCCAATACGGGGGGGCCGATCGGAATGAGCAGTTCTTC
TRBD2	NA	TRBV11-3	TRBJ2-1	CASSLTSGAYNEQFF	TGTGCCAGCAGCCTCACTAGCGGGGCGTACAATGAGCAGTTCTTC
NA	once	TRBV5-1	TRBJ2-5	CASSLSGRETQYF	TGCGCCAGCAGCTTGTCAGGAAGAGAGACCCAGTACTTC
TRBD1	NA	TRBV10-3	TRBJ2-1	CAIGNGQGRANEQFF	TGTGCCATCGGGAACGGACAGGGCAGAGCCAATGAGCAGTTCTTC
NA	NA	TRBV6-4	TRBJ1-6	CASSEGRGNSPLHF	TGTGCCAGCAGTGAGGGCCGCGGGAATTCACCCCTCCACTTT
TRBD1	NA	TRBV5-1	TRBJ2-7	CASSPGQGGEQYF	TGCGCCAGCAGCCCGGGACAGGGAGGCGAGCAGTACTTC
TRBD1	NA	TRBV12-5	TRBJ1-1	CASGENRGLVLNTEAFF	TGTGCTAGTGGTGAGAACAGGGGGCTGGTACTGAACACTGAAGCTTTCTTT
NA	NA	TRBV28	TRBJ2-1	CASSLGLATYNEQFF	TGTGCCAGCAGTTTGGGGCTAGCGACCTACAATGAGCAGTTCTTC
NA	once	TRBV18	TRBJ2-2	CASSPPRVTGELFF	TGTGCCAGCTCACCACCGAGGGTCACCGGGGAGCTGTTTTTT
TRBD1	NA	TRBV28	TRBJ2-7	CASSPWTGEYEQYF	TGTGCCAGCAGTCCATGGACAGGGGAATACGAGCAGTACTTC